Listed here are 16 T cell receptor beta chains from one sample, sequenced in a study of T-cell memory formation after mild COVID-19. TCRdb analysed the 5' RACE reads with MiXCR anew, one entry per CDR3 protein. The table records roughly 340,000 distinct CDR3 sequences, under 25% of them present only once. The sequencing sample was made of PBMCs or a T cell subset sorted from them (not recorded which). These TCRs come from a man between 18 and 29 years old who had mild COVID-19 (a few samples of this study predate the infection). Cell type and time point are not known.

In this sample, this clonotype turned up many times. The genes are TRBV20-1 and TRBJ2-7; 11 bases line up with TRBD2. The CDR3 runs 16 residues. J gave up 2 bases and V 1 base, and 7 bases lay outside the gene matches. In germline, CDR1 is DFQATT, CDR2 SNEGSKA (reference sequence). CDR3 loop: CSARGQGLAVAYEQYV. In nucleotides, the CDR3 is TGCAGTGCTAGAGGACAGGGACTAGCGGTGGCCTACGAGCAGTACGTC.

This clonotype was counted only a few times. V gene TRBV9 combines with J gene TRBJ2-5, with no clear D. Germline CDR1 and CDR2: SGDLS and YYNGEE. The CDR3 consists of 13 residues. V was pared by 0 bases and J by 1 base, with 4 bases between. This CDR3 reads CASSVAFQETQYF. CDR3 coding DNA: TGTGCCAGCAGCGTAGCCTTCCAAGAGACCCAGTACTTC.

This clonotype was observed a few times. The chain recombines TRBV28 with TRBJ1-4, with a tentative D call TRBD1 (6 bases). Germline V lookup: CDR1 MDHEN, CDR2 SYDVKM. The CDR3 sequence is 18 residues long. V shed 6 bases and J shed 7 bases, with 27 bases lying between them. The CDR3 sequence is CASRTRGHLRRDGEKLFF. The CDR3 nucleotides are TGTGCCAGCAGAACTAGGGGACACCTCCGGCGAGATGGTGAAAAACTGTTTTTT.

The table lists this clonotype with a few counts. The chain is built from TRBV7-8 and TRBJ2-3; TRBD1 matches at 7 bases. Germline CDR1 is SGHVS and CDR2 is FQNEAQ. The trim removed 5 bases at V and 2 bases at J, leaving 19 bases unmatched. The CDR3 spans 19 residues. The DNA of the CDR3 is TGTGCCAGCAGCCTACCGACAGGGTCAATTAGCTCAAACACAGATACGCAGTATTTT. Translated: CASSLPTGSISSNTDTQYF.

This clonotype was seen many times. This chain uses TRBV5-1 with TRBJ2-7; 9 bases match TRBD1. V was pared by 4 bases and J by 3 bases, with 2 bases of the junction left unmatched. The length of the CDR3 is 13 residues. From germline, CDR1 is SGHRS and CDR2 YFSETQ. The CDR3 nucleotides read TGCGCCAGCAGCACGGGACAGGGCTACGAGCAGTACTTC. The encoded protein is CASSTGQGYEQYF.

This clonotype was detected ten times or more. V is TRBV5-1 and J is TRBJ2-2; TRBD1 might be the D (5 bases). This CDR3 comprises 16 residues. Germline lookup yields CDR1 SGHRS and CDR2 YFSETQ. Trimming stripped 7 bases from V and 1 base from J, with 17 bases between. Written as DNA, the CDR3 is TGCGCCAGCGGCGATACAGGCTTACAGAACACCGGGGAGCTGTTTTTT. Translation gives CASGDTGLQNTGELFF. Complete variable domain (other parts from reference TRBV5-1 and TRBJ2-2): KAGVTQTPRYLIKTRGQQVTLSCSPISGHRSVSWYQQTPGQGLQFLFEYFSETQRNKGNFPGRFSGRQFSNSRSEMNVSTLELGDSALYLCASGDTGLQNTGELFFGEGSRLTVL.

This clonotype was seen a handful of times. This chain links TRBV6-2 or TRBV6-3 with TRBJ2-5; TRBD1 matches 11 bases. Losses at the gene ends were 5 bases for V and 4 bases for J; bases not matched to a gene: 6. Germline lookup yields CDR1 MNHEY and CDR2 SVGEGT. The CDR3 contains 15 residues. The CDR3 here is CASSQRTGGSETQYF. The CDR3 DNA reads TGTGCCAGCAGTCAAAGGACAGGGGGCTCAGAGACCCAGTACTTC.

The chain has TRBV5-1 and TRBJ2-3; D is unclear. CDR1 is SGHRS and CDR2 is YFSETQ in the germline V gene. V gave up 9 bases and J gave up 0 bases, with 11 bases separating them. The CDR3 contains 13 residues. The CDR3 DNA is TGCGCCACCGCCCTGGACAGCACAGATACGCAGTATTTT. This gives the protein CATALDSTDTQYF.

The genes are TRBV12-3 or TRBV12-4 and TRBJ1-5, with 8 bases identical to TRBD1. Trimming at V came to 1 base and at J to 8 bases, leaving 7 bases not matched to a gene. The CDR3 sequence is 15 residues long. The CDR3 region is CASSLGTGPIKPQHF. CDR3 DNA: TGTGCCAGCAGTTTAGGGACAGGGCCAATCAAGCCCCAGCATTTT.

V gene TRBV7-9 combines with J gene TRBJ1-4; 9 positions match TRBD1. The CDR3 covers 13 residues. Germline trimming cut 8 bases from V and 12 bases from J; bases unmatched to any gene: 10. CDR1 is SEHNR and CDR2 is FQNEAQ in the germline V gene (reference sequence). The CDR3 DNA reads TGTGCCAGCGGGGACAGGGCCGTTGAGCAACTGTTTTTT. Its translation: CASGDRAVEQLFF. The entire variable domain, with the rest obtained from reference TRBV7-9 and TRBJ1-4, is as follows: DTGVSQNPRHKITKRGQNVTFRCDPISEHNRLYWYRQTLGQGPEFLTYFQNEAQLEKSRLLSDRFSAERPKGSFSTLEIQRTEQGDSAMYLCASGDRAVEQLFFGSGTQLSVL.

This clonotype showed up just a few times. The chain employs TRBV5-1 and TRBJ1-1; D is perhaps TRBD1 (6 bases). Trimming removed 5 bases from V and 6 bases from J, with 20 bases in between. CDR1 is SGHRS, CDR2 YFSETQ, per germline. The CDR3 spans 15 residues. The CDR3 DNA reads TGCGCCAGCAGTCCAGTGACAGGCGTCGAGGCTGAAGCTTTCTTT. The encoded protein is CASSPVTGVEAEAFF.

This clonotype has a single count. This chain joins TRBV27 and TRBJ1-2, with D perhaps TRBD1 (6 bases). The V gene's germline CDR1 is MNHEY and CDR2 SMNVEV (reference sequence). This CDR3 spans 14 amino acids. The ends were cut back, 6 bases at V and 3 bases at J, with 14 bases in the middle. The CDR3 DNA reads TGTGCCAGCAGGACGGACAGACTTTACTATGGCTACACCTTC. Its protein product is CASRTDRLYYGYTF.

The chain combines TRBV30 with TRBJ2-1, with D unresolved. Germline CDR1 reads GTSNPN; CDR2 reads SVGIG (reference sequence). Trimming took off 2 bases at V and 4 bases at J, with 3 bases between the two ends. The CDR3 length is 11 residues. CDR3 DNA: TGTGCCTGGAGTAAGTACAATGAGCAGTTCTTC. Translation: CAWSKYNEQFF.

The chain has TRBV10-3 and TRBJ2-1, with a possible D match to TRBD2 (5 bases). V was cut by 6 bases and J by 4 bases, with 10 bases left in between. This CDR3 region has 13 residues. Germline V lookup: CDR1 ENHRY, CDR2 SYGVKD. The CDR3 loop reads CAISQDSYNEQFF. Written as DNA, the CDR3 is TGTGCCATCAGCCAGGACTCGTACAATGAGCAGTTCTTC.

In this sample, this clonotype turned up a few times. The chain joins TRBV20-1 to TRBJ1-2; 11 bases are a match to TRBD1. There are 12 residues in the CDR3. V was pared by 5 bases and J by 5 bases, with 1 base of the junction left unmatched. Germline CDR1 reads DFQATT; CDR2 reads SNEGSKA (reference sequence). The CDR3 DNA is TGCAGTGCTGGGACAGGGGGTTATGGCTACACCTTC. Translating it yields CSAGTGGYGYTF.

This chain joins TRBV10-3 and TRBJ2-1, with 9 bases aligning to TRBD2. Germline lookup yields CDR1 ENHRY and CDR2 SYGVKD. The CDR3 is 17 residues long. With V trimmed by 0 bases and J by 10 bases, 13 bases remained unmatched. CDR3 nucleotide sequence: TGTGCCATCAGTGAGTCGCTTTCGGCGGGGGGGGTTGTAGAGCAGTTCTTC. This gives the protein CAISESLSAGGVVEQFF.